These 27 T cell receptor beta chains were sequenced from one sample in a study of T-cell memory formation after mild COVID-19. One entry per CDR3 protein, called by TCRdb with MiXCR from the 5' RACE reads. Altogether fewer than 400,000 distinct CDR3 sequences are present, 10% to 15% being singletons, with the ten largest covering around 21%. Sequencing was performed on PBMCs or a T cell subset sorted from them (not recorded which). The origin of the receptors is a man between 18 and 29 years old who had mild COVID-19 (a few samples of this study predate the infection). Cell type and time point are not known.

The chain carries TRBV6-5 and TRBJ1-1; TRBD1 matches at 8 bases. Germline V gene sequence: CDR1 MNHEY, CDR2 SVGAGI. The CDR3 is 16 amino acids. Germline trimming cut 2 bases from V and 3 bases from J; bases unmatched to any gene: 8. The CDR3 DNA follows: TGTGCCAGCAGTTACACTTGGACAGGGTGGGACACTGAAGCTTTCTTT. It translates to CASSYTWTGWDTEAFF.

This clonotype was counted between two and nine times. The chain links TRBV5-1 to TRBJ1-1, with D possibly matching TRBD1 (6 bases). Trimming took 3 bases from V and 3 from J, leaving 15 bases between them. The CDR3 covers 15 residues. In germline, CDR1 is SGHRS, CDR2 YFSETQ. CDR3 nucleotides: TGCGCCAGCAGCTCGGGTCGGGGGCTCGACACTGAAGCTTTCTTT. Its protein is CASSSGRGLDTEAFF.

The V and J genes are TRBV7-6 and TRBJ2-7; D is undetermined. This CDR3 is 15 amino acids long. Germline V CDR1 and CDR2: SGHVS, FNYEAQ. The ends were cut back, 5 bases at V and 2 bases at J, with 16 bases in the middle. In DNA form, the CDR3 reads TGTGCCAGCAGCCAGATCCCTGATGCAACCTACGAGCAGTACTTC. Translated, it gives CASSQIPDATYEQYF.

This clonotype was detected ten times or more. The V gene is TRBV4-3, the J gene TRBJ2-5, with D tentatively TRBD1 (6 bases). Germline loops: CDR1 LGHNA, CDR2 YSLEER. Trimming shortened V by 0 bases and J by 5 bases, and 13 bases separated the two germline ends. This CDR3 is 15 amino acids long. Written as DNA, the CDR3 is TGCGCCAGCAGCCAAGATATTACAGGGTGGGAGACCCAGTACTTC. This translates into CASSQDITGWETQYF.

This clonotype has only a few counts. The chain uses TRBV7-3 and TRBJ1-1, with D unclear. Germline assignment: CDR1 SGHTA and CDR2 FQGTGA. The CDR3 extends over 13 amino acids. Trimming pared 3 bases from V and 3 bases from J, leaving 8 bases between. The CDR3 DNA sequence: TGTGCCAGCAGCTTGGCAGCCTACACTGAAGCTTTCTTT. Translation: CASSLAAYTEAFF.

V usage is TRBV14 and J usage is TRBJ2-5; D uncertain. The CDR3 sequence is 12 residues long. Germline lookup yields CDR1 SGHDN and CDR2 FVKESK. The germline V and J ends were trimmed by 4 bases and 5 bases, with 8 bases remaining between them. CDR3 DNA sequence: TGTGCCAGCAGCCCACGGACGGAGACCCAGTACTTC. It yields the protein CASSPRTETQYF.

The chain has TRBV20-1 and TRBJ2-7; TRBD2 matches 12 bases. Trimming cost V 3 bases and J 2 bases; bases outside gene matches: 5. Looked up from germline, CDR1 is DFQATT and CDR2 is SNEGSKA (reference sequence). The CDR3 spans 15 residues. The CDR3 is CSASPLAGGPYEQYV. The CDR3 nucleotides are TGCAGTGCTAGTCCCCTAGCGGGGGGGCCCTACGAGCAGTACGTC.

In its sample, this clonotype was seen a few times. The DNA for the CDR3 is TGCGCCAGCAGCAGCCGACAGGGGGCGCGCGAGCAGTACGTC. Protein: CASSSRQGAREQYV. This chain uses TRBV5-1 with TRBJ2-7; TRBD1 matches at 10 bases. This CDR3 region has 14 residues. CDR1 SGHRS and CDR2 YFSETQ come from the germline V gene. Trimming removed 4 bases from V and 6 bases from J; junction bases left unmatched: 7.

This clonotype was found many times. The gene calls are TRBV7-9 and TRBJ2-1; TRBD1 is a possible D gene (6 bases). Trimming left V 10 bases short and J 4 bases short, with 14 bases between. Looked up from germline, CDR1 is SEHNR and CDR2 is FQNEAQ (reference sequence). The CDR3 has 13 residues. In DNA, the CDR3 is TGTGCCACAGAACGGACAGATTACAATGAGCAGTTCTTC. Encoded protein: CATERTDYNEQFF.

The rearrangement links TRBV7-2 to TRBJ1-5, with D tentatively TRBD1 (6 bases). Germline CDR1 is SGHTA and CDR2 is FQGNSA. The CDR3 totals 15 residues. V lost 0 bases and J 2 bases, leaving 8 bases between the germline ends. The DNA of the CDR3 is TGTGCCAGCAGCTTAGCGGGGGCCGGCAATCAGCCCCAGCATTTT. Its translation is CASSLAGAGNQPQHF.

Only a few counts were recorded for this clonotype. The CDR3: CASSLYTSGYNEQFF. The CDR3 DNA follows: TGTGCCAGCAGCTTGTACACTAGCGGCTACAATGAGCAGTTCTTC. V and J are TRBV7-2 and TRBJ2-1, with 8 positions matching TRBD2. The CDR3 contains 15 residues. V dropped 3 bases and J dropped 3; count of bases not matched to a gene: 4. The germline V gene encodes CDR1 SGHTA and CDR2 FQGNSA. Supplemented by reference TRBV7-2 and TRBJ2-1, the full variable domain reads GAGVSQSPSNKVTEKGKDVELRCDPISGHTALYWYRQSLGQGLEFLIYFQGNSAPDKSGLPSDRFSAERTGGSVSTLTIQRTQQEDSAVYLCASSLYTSGYNEQFFGPGTRLTVL.

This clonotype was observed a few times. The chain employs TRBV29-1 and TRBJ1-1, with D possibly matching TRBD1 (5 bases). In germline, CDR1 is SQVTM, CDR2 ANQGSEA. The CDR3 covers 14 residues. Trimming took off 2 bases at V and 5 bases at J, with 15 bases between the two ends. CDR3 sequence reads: CSVEIRMEGTEAFF. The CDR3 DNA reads TGCAGCGTTGAAATCAGGATGGAGGGGACTGAAGCTTTCTTT. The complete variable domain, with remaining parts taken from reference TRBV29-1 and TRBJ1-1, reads SAVISQKPSRDICQRGTSLTIQCQVDSQVTMMFWYRQQPGQSLTLIATANQGSEATYESGFVIDKFPISRPNLTFSTLTVSNMSPEDSSIYLCSVEIRMEGTEAFFGQGTRLTVV.

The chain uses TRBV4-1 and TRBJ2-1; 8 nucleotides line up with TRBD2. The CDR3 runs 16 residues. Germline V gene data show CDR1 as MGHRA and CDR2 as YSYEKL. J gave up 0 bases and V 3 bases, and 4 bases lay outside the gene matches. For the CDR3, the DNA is TGCGCCAGCAGCCAGGGCGCGGGGGGCTCCTACAATGAGCAGTTCTTC. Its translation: CASSQGAGGSYNEQFF.

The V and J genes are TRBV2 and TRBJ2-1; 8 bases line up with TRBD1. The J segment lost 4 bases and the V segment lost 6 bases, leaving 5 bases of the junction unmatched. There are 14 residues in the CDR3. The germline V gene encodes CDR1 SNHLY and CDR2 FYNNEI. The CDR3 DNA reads TGTGCCAGCAGGTCAGACAGGGGATACAATGAGCAGTTCTTC. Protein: CASRSDRGYNEQFF.

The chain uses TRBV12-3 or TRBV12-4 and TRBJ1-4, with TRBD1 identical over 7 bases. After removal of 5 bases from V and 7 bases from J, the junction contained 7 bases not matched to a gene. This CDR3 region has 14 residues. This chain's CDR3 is CASSLQGGGEKLFF. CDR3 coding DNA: TGTGCCAGCAGTCTTCAGGGGGGCGGTGAAAAACTGTTTTTT.

CDR3 sequence reads: CASSLDLREINTEAFF. The CDR3 nucleotides are TGTGCCAGCAGCCTCGACCTCAGGGAAATCAACACTGAAGCTTTCTTT. The chain joins TRBV4-2 to TRBJ1-1; D perhaps matches TRBD1 (5 bases). V lost 4 bases and J 2 bases, leaving 17 bases between the germline ends. Germline loops: CDR1 LGHNA, CDR2 YNFKEQ. The CDR3 is made up of 16 amino acids.

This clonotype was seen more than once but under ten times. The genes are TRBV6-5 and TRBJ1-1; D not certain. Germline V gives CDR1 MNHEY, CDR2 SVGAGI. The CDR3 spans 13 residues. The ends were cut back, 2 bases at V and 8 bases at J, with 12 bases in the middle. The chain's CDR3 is CASSYRDQGEAFF. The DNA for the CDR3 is TGTGCCAGCAGTTACCGGGATCAAGGGGAAGCTTTCTTT.

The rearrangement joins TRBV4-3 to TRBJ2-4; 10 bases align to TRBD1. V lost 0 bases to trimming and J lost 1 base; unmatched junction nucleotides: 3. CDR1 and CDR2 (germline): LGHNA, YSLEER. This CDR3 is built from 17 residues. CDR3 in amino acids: CASSQEPGQGAKNIQYF. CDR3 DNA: TGCGCCAGCAGCCAAGAACCGGGACAGGGGGCCAAAAACATTCAGTACTTC.

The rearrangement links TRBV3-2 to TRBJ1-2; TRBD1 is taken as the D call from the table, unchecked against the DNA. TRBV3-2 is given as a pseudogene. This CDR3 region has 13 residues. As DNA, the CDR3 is TGTGCCAGCAGCCAGGGACGGGCCTATGGCTACACCTTC. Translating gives CASSQGRAYGYTF.

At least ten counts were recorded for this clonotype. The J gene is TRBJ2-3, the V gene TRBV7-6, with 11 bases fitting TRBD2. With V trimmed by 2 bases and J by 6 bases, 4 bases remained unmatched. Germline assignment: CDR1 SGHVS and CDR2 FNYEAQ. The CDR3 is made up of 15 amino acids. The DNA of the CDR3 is TGTGCCAGCAGCTTAACTAGCGGGGGAGGGGATACGCAGTATTTT. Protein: CASSLTSGGGDTQYF.

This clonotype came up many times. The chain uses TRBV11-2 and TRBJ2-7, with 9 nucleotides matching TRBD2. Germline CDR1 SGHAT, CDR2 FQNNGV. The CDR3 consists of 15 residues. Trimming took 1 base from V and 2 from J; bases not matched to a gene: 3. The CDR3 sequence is CASSLGSGGPYEQYF. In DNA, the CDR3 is TGTGCCAGCAGCTTAGGTAGCGGGGGTCCCTACGAGCAGTACTTC.

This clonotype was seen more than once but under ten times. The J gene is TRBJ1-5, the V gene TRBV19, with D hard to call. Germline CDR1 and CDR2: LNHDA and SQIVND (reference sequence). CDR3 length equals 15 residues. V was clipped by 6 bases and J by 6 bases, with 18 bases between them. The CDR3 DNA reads TGTGCCAGTAGACTCACGGCGGGGAGGGCTCAGCCCCAGCATTTT. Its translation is CASRLTAGRAQPQHF. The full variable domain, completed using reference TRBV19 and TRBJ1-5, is DGGITQSPKYLFRKEGQNVTLSCEQNLNHDAMYWYRQDPGQGLRLIYYSQIVNDFQKGDIAEGYSVSREKKESFPLTVTSAQKNPTAFYLCASRLTAGRAQPQHFGDGTRLSIL.

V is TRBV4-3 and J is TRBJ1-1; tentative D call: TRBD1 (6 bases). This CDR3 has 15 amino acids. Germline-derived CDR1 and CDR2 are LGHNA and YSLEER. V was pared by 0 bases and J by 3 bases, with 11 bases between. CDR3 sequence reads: CASSQEWGAHTEAFF. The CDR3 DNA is TGCGCCAGCAGCCAAGAGTGGGGGGCGCACACTGAAGCTTTCTTT.

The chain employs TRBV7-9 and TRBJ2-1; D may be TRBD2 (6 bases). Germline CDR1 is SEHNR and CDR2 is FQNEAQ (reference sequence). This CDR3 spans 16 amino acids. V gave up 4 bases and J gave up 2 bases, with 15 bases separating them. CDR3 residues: CASSWGDVGAYNEQFF. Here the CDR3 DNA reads TGTGCCAGCAGCTGGGGGGACGTGGGCGCCTACAATGAGCAGTTCTTC. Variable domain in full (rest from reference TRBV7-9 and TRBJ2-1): DTGVSQNPRHKITKRGQNVTFRCDPISEHNRLYWYRQTLGQGPEFLTYFQNEAQLEKSRLLSDRFSAERPKGSFSTLEIQRTEQGDSAMYLCASSWGDVGAYNEQFFGPGTRLTVL.

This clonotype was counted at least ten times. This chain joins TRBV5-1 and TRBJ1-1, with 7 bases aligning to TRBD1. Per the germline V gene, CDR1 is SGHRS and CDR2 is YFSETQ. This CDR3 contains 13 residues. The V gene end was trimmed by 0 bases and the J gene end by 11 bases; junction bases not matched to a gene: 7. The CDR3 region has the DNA TGCGCCAGCAGCTTGGGGGACAGAGGGGGGGCTTTCTTT. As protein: CASSLGDRGGAFF.

The CDR3 DNA follows: TGCAGTGCTAGACCCAGGAACAATGAGCAGTTCTTC. As protein: CSARPRNNEQFF. The rearrangement uses TRBV20-1 and TRBJ2-1; D not resolved. Deletions cut 2 bases from V and 5 bases from J, with 7 bases between. The germline CDR1 and CDR2 sequences are DFQATT and SNEGSKA (reference sequence). This CDR3 is built from 12 residues.

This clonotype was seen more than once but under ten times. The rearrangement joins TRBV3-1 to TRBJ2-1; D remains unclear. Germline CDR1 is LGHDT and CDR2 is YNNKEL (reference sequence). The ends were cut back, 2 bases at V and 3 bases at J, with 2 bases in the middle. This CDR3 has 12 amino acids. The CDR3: CASSQYYNEQFF. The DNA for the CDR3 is TGTGCCAGCAGCCAATACTACAATGAGCAGTTCTTC.